The 23 T cell receptor beta chains below come from one sample, sequenced in a study of control samples from healthy donors and cancer patients. Method: immunoSEQ multiplex PCR; TCRdb's copy keeps in-frame clones and lacks some. The top ten hold 5% to 8% of the sample, which has 400,000 to 500,000 clones, roughly 90% seen once. Sequencing was performed on PBMCs. All receptors derive from a man aged 35 to 55 with head and neck cancer.

The rearrangement links TRBV6-2 or TRBV6-3 to TRBJ1-1; 9 nucleotides line up with TRBD1. The germline V gene has CDR1 MNHEY and CDR2 SVGEGT. This CDR3 is built from 15 residues. V was pared by 5 bases and J by 10 bases, with 14 bases of the junction left unmatched. The CDR3 protein is CASSPLSGQGETAFF. The CDR3 region has the DNA TGTGCCAGCAGTCCACTCTCGGGACAGGGTGAAACAGCTTTCTTT.

V usage is TRBV2 and J usage is TRBJ1-1, with D tentatively TRBD1 (6 bases). The CDR3 consists of 15 residues. Trimming pared 2 bases from V and 1 base from J, leaving 11 bases between. CDR1 and CDR2 (germline): SNHLY, FYNNEI. The chain's CDR3 is CASSERGAENTEAFF. CDR3 nucleotide sequence: TGTGCCAGCAGTGAACGGGGGGCAGAGAACACTGAAGCTTTCTTT.

The genes are TRBV7-2 and TRBJ1-1; D possibly corresponds to TRBD1 (6 bases). CDR1 is SGHTA and CDR2 is FQGNSA in the germline V gene. The CDR3 consists of 14 residues. Trimming pared 3 bases from V and 0 bases from J, leaving 8 bases between. The CDR3 loop reads CASSFYRVNTEAFF. The CDR3 nucleotides read TGTGCCAGCAGCTTCTACAGGGTGAACACTGAAGCTTTCTTT. The full variable domain, completed using reference TRBV7-2 and TRBJ1-1, is GAGVSQSPSNKVTEKGKDVELRCDPISGHTALYWYRQSLGQGLEFLIYFQGNSAPDKSGLPSDRFSAERTGGSVSTLTIQRTQQEDSAVYLCASSFYRVNTEAFFGQGTRLTVV.

The chain links TRBV3-1 (or the pseudogene TRBV3-2) to TRBJ2-3; 9 bases are a match to TRBD2. V lost 0 bases, J lost 5 bases, and 18 bases stayed unmatched. Germline V gene lookup returns CDR1 LGHDT and CDR2 YNNKEL (reference sequence). There are 20 residues in the CDR3. The DNA for the CDR3 is TGTGCCAGCAGCCAAGATCCGGGGGGGCTAGTAGCGGGAGTAGGAGATACGCAGTATTTT. Translation: CASSQDPGGLVAGVGDTQYF.

This chain joins TRBV27 and TRBJ2-3; 7 bases line up with TRBD2. The CDR3 contains 17 residues. V shed 5 bases and J 2 bases; nucleotides not matched to a gene: 13. In germline, CDR1 is MNHEY, CDR2 SMNVEV (reference sequence). The CDR3 sequence is CASSATGLPTTTDTQYF. The DNA of the CDR3 is TGTGCCAGCAGTGCGACGGGACTACCGACGACCACAGATACGCAGTATTTT.

The chain uses TRBV5-6 and TRBJ2-7; 7 bases fit TRBD1. CDR1 is SGHDT and CDR2 is YYEEEE in the germline V gene. Trimming at V came to 4 bases and at J to 3 bases, leaving 7 bases not matched to a gene. This CDR3 has 14 residues. CDR3 residues: CASSPQGRFYEQYF. The CDR3 DNA follows: TGTGCCAGCAGCCCACAGGGGCGGTTCTACGAGCAGTACTTC. The full variable domain, its missing parts supplied by reference TRBV5-6 and TRBJ2-7, is DAGVTQSPTHLIKTRGQQVTLRCSPKSGHDTVSWYQQALGQGPQFIFQYYEEEERQRGNFPDRFSGHQFPNYSSELNVNALLLGDSALYLCASSPQGRFYEQYFGPGTRLTVT.

The chain is built from TRBV6-4 and TRBJ1-6; D is uncertain. There are 10 residues in the CDR3. Trimming pared 10 bases from V and 8 bases from J, leaving 6 bases between. Germline values: CDR1 MRHNA, CDR2 SNTAGT. As DNA, the CDR3 is TGTGCCACAAGACATTCACCCCTCCACTTT. Its protein product is CATRHSPLHF.

CDR3 nucleotide sequence: TGCGCCAGCAGCCAAGTCTCGACGCTATCCTACGAGCAGTACTTC. As protein: CASSQVSTLSYEQYF. The rearrangement joins TRBV4-1 to TRBJ2-7, with unresolved D. Deletions cut 1 base from V and 1 base from J, with 11 bases between. Per the germline V gene, CDR1 is MGHRA and CDR2 is YSYEKL. The CDR3 runs 15 residues.

This clone was counted a few times. The V call is TRBV24-1, the J call TRBJ2-1, with 8 bases lining up with TRBD2. V shed 3 bases and J 15 bases; nucleotides not matched to a gene: 15. There are 15 residues in the CDR3. Looked up from germline, CDR1 is KGHDR and CDR2 is SFDVKD. CDR3 sequence: CATSDLPSGGLTRFF. The CDR3 DNA sequence: TGTGCCACCAGTGATCTACCATCGGGAGGGCTTACACGGTTCTTC.

The sample holds one count of this clone. In DNA form, the CDR3 reads TGTGCCAGCAGCTTAGGGGACAGCGTGAACACTGAAGCTTTCTTT. This translates into CASSLGDSVNTEAFF. The chain uses TRBV11-2 and TRBJ1-1, with TRBD1 matching over 7 bases. J was trimmed by 0 bases and V by 1 base; bases with no gene match: 2. Looked up from germline, CDR1 is SGHAT and CDR2 is FQNNGV. The CDR3 extends over 15 amino acids.

The rearrangement uses TRBV20-1 and TRBJ2-5, with 7 positions matching TRBD1. In germline, CDR1 is DFQATT, CDR2 SNEGSKA (reference sequence). This CDR3 contains 11 residues. CDR3 loop: CSSHRGETQYF. CDR3 DNA sequence: TGCAGCAGCCACAGGGGAGAGACCCAGTACTTC.

This clone came up once. The chain combines TRBV6-5 with TRBJ2-7, with D tentatively TRBD1 or TRBD2 (5 bases each). Trimming took 11 bases from V and 3 from J, leaving 14 bases between them. Per germline, CDR1 MNHEY and CDR2 SVGAGI. There are 12 residues in the CDR3. The CDR3 DNA is TGTGCCTGGGACCAAAAGCTCTACGAGCAGTACTTC. Its translation: CAWDQKLYEQYF.

The chain recombines TRBV5-1 with TRBJ1-2, with D possibly matching TRBD1 (5 bases). CDR3 length equals 15 residues. Germline V gene lookup returns CDR1 SGHRS and CDR2 YFSETQ. V lost 0 bases and J lost 4, with 13 bases in between. CDR3 loop: CASSLGPQGPYGYTF. The DNA for the CDR3 is TGCGCCAGCAGCTTGGGTCCCCAGGGACCCTATGGCTACACCTTC.

The gene calls are TRBV7-6 and TRBJ1-6; 8 nucleotides align to TRBD1. In germline, CDR1 is SGHVS, CDR2 FNYEAQ. This CDR3 is 13 amino acids long. With V trimmed by 5 bases and J by 9 bases, 3 bases remained unmatched. The DNA for the CDR3 is TGTGCCAGCAGCCCCGACAGGGGTTCACCCCTCCACTTT. This codes for CASSPDRGSPLHF.

This chain connects TRBV24-1 to TRBJ2-5; 9 nucleotides align to TRBD1. CDR3 length: 15 amino acids. Germline CDR1 reads KGHDR; CDR2 reads SFDVKD. The V and J ends lost 4 bases and 3 bases, in that order; junction bases with no gene match: 5. In DNA form, the CDR3 reads TGTGCCACCAGTGAATCACAGGGGGCAGAAGAGACCCAGTACTTC. It codes for CATSESQGAEETQYF.

The rearrangement links TRBV18 to TRBJ1-1, with 11 positions matching TRBD1. The CDR3 covers 15 residues. CDR1 is KGHSH, CDR2 LQKENI, per germline. The V gene end was trimmed by 5 bases and the J gene end by 5 bases; junction bases not matched to a gene: 7. CDR3 in DNA: TGTGCCAGCTCAGGGACAGGGGGTTTGGGGACTGAAGCTTTCTTT. Amino acid sequence: CASSGTGGLGTEAFF.

A single count supports this clone. This sequence joins TRBV6-6 and TRBJ2-1, with D possibly matching TRBD2 (6 bases). Trimming cost V 7 bases and J 2 bases, with 18 bases left between them. CDR3 size: 16 residues. Germline V gene data show CDR1 as MNHNY and CDR2 as SVGAGI (reference sequence). CDR3 protein: CASNPGGERPYNEQFF. In nucleotides, the CDR3 is TGTGCCAGCAACCCGGGCGGGGAGAGGCCCTACAATGAGCAGTTCTTC.

This sequence joins TRBV10-3 and TRBJ1-1; D uncertain. Germline assignment: CDR1 ENHRY and CDR2 SYGVKD. The V and J ends lost 8 bases and 4 bases respectively, with 11 bases between them. The CDR3 extends over 12 amino acids. CDR3 in DNA: TGTGCCATCGCAAGGGAGGGCACTGAAGCTTTCTTT. This gives the protein CAIAREGTEAFF.

This sequence joins TRBV30 and TRBJ1-1, with D hard to call. V was shortened by 2 bases and J by 7 bases, with 20 bases between the two germline ends. The CDR3 spans 15 residues. Germline loops: CDR1 GTSNPN, CDR2 SVGIG (reference sequence). The CDR3: CAWSMTRRDNYEAFF. The DNA for the CDR3 is TGTGCCTGGAGTATGACACGGCGGGATAACTATGAAGCTTTCTTT.

The V call is TRBV2, the J call TRBJ2-5; a weak D match, TRBD1 (5 bases). V was cut by 3 bases and J by 4 bases, with 15 bases left in between. The CDR3 totals 15 residues. Looked up from germline, CDR1 is SNHLY and CDR2 is FYNNEI. The CDR3 is CASSDQAGSGETQYF. CDR3 sequence (DNA): TGTGCCAGCAGTGATCAGGCAGGGTCAGGAGAGACCCAGTACTTC.

The chain has TRBV5-1 and TRBJ2-3, with a weak D call TRBD1 (5 bases). V was trimmed by 0 bases and J by 4 bases, leaving 12 bases between them. The CDR3 has 15 residues. Germline-derived CDR1 and CDR2 are SGHRS and YFSETQ. As DNA, the CDR3 is TGCGCCAGCAGCTTGGGGACATCCCGGGCAGATACGCAGTATTTT. This sequence encodes CASSLGTSRADTQYF.

The gene calls are TRBV27 and TRBJ2-5; 7 bases line up with TRBD1. Trimming removed 5 bases from V and 4 bases from J; junction bases left unmatched: 4. Germline V CDR1 and CDR2: MNHEY, SMNVEV (reference sequence). The CDR3 has 13 amino acids. The CDR3 bases are TGTGCCAGCAGTCCCCGGGACAGAGAGACCCAGTACTTC. Translated, it gives CASSPRDRETQYF.

This clone was seen only once. The genes are TRBV19 and TRBJ1-1; D is unresolved. Germline-derived CDR1 and CDR2 are LNHDA and SQIVND (reference sequence). Trimming cost V 8 bases and J 1 base, with 14 bases left between them. The CDR3 spans 14 residues. The CDR3 loop is CASLEHVANTEAFF. CDR3 bases: TGTGCCAGTTTGGAGCACGTAGCGAACACTGAAGCTTTCTTT.